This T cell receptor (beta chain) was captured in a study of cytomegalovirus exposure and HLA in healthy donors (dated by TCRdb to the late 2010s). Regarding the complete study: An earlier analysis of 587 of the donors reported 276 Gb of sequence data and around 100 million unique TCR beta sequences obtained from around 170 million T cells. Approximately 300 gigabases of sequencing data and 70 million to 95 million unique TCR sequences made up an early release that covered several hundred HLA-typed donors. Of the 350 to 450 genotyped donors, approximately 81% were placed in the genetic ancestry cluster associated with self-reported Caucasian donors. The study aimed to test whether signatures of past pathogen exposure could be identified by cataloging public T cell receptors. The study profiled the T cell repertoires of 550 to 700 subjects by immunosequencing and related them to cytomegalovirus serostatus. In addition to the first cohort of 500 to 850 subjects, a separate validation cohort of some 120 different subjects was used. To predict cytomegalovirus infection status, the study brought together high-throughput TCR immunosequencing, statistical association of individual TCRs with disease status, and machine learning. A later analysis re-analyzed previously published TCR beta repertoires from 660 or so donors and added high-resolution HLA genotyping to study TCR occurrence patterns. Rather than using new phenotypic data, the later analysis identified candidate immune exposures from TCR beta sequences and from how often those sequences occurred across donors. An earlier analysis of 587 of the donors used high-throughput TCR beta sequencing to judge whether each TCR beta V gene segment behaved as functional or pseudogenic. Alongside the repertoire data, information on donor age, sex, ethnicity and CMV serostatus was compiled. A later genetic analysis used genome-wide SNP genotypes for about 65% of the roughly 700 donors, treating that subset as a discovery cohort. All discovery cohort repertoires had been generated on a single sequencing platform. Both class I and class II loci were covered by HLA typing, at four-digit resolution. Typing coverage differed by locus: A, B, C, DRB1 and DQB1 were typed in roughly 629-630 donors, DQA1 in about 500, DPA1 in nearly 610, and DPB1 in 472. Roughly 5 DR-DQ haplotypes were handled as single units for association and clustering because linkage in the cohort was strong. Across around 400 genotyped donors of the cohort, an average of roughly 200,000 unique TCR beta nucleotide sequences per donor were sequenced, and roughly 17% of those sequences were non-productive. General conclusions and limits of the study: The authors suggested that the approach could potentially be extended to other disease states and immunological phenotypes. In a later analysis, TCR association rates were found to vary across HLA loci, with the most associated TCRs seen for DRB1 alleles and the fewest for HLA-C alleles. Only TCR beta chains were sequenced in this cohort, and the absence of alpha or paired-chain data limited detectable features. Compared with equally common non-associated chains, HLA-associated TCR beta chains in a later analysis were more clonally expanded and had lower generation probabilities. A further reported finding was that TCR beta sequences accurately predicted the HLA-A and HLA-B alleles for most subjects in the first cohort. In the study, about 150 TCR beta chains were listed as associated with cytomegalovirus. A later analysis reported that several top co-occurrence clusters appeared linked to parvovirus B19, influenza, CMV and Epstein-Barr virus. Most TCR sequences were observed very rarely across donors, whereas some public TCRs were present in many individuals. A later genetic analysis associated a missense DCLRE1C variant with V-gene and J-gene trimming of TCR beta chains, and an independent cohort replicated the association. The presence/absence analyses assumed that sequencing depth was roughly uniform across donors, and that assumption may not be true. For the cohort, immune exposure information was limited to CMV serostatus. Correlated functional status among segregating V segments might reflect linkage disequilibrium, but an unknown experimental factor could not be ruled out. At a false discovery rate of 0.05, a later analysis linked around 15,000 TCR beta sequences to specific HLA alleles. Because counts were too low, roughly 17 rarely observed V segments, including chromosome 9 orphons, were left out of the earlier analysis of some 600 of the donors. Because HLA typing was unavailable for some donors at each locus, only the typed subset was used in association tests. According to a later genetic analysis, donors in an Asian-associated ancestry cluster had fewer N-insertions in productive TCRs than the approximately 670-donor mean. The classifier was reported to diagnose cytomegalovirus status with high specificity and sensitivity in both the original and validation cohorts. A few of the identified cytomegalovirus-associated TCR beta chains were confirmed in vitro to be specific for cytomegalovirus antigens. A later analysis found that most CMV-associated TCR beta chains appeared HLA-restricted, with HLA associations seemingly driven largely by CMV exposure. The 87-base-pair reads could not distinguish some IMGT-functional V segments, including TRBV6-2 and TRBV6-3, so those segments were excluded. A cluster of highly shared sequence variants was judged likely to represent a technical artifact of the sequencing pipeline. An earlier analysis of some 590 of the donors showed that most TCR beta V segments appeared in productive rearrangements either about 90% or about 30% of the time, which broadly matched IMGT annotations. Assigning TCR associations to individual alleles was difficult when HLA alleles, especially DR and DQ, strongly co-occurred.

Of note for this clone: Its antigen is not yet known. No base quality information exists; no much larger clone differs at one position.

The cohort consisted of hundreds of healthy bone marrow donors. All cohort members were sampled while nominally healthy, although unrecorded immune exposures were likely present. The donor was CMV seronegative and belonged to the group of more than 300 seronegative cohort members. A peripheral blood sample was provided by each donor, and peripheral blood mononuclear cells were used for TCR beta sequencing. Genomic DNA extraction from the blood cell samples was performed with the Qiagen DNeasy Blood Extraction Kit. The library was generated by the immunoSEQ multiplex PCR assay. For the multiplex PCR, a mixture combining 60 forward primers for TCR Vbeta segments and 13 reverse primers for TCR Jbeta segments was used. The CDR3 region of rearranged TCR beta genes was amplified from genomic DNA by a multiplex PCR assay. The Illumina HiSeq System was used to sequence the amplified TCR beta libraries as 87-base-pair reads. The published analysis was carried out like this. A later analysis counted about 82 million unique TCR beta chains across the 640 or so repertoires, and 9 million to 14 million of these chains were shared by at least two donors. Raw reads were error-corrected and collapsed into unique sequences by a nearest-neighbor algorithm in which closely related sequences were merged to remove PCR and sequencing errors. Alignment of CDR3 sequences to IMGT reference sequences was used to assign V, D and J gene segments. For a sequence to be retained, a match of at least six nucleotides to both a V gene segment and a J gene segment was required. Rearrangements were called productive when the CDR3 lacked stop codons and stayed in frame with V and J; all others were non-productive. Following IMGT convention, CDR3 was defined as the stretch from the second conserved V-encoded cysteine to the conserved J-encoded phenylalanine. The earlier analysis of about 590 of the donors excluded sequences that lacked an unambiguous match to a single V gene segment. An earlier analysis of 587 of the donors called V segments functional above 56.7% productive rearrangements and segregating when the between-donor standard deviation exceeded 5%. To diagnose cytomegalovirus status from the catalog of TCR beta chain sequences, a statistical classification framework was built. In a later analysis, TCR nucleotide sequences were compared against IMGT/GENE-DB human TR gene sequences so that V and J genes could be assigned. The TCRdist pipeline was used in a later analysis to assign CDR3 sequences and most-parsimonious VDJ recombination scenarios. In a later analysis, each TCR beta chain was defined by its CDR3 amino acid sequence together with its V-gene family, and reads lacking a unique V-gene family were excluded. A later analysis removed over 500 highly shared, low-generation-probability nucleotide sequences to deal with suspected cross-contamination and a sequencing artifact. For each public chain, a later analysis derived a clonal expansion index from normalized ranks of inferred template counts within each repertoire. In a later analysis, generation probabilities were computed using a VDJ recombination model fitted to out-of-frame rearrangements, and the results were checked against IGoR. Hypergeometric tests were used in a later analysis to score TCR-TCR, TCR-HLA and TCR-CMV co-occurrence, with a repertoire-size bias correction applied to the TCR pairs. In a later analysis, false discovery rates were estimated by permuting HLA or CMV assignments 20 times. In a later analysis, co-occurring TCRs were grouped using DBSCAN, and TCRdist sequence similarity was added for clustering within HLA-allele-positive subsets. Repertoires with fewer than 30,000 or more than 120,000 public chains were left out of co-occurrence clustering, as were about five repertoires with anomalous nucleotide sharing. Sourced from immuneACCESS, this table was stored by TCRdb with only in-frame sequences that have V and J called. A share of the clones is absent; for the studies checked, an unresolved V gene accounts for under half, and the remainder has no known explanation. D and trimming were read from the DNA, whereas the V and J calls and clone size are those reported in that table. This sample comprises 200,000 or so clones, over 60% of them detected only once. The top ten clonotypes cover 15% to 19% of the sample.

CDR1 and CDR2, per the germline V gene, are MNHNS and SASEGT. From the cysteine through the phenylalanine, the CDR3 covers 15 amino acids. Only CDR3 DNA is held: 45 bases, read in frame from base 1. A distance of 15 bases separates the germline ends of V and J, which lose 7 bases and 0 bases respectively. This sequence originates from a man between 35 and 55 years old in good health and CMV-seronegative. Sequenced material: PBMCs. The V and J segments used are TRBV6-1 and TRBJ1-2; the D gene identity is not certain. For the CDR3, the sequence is CASMNGLLTNYGYTF. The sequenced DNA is TGTGCCAGCATGAACGGACTCCTAACTAACTATGGCTACACCTTC.